This T cell receptor (beta chain) is drawn from a study of PD-1 blockade in classical Hodgkin lymphoma (dated by TCRdb to 2020 to 2021). About the investigation overall: Nivolumab dosing was 3 mg/kg intravenously every 2 weeks, continuing until either disease progression or unacceptable toxicity. A peripheral blood immune signature of response to PD-1 blockade in classical Hodgkin lymphoma was defined using TCR beta sequencing and CyTOF. Overall results and qualifications from the work: Baseline TCR diversity was reported to be lower in newly diagnosed patients than in healthy donors, and even lower in relapsed/refractory patients. Patients starting nivolumab less than 1 year after ASCT had lower diversity and were excluded from later analyses to avoid confounding by immune reconstitution. Among trial patients, those achieving complete response had baseline diversity similar to that of newly diagnosed patients, while diversity was significantly lower in partial responders and progressors. The study was limited to a single clinical trial cohort, and causes of repertoire differences, possibly disease activity or prior therapy, remained undefined. A significant rise by C4D1 was seen in CD4+ but not CD8+ TCR diversity (p=0.0027 vs p=0.16), with the rise being most apparent in complete responders (p=0.02).

Genomic DNA was isolated using the Qiagen DNeasy kit from unsorted PBMCs as well as from negatively selected CD4+ and CD8+ fractions. TCR beta CDR3 regions were amplified by immunoSEQ multiplex PCR using primers annealing to V and J segments. A synthetic immune receptor repertoire was used to minimize amplification bias, and any residual bias was removed computationally once sequencing was done. Under the source paper's analysis protocol: Custom Python scripts were used to quantify repertoire diversity as the Shannon entropy index. The unsorted, CD4+ and CD8+ repertoires were each analyzed separately, with the exception of combined analyses, where CD4+ and CD8+ sequences were merged in silico. A clone counted as expanded when the clone's frequency after treatment rose at least 2-fold relative to C1D1, and clones undetected at baseline were given a pseudocount of 0.5. Clones with 0 or 1 copy at C1D1 were defined as singleton clones, while clones with 2 or more copies were defined as non-singleton clones. Clones expanded in unsorted samples were assigned a CD4+, CD8+ or unknown annotation through matching of protein sequences in sorted samples from the same patient. Wilcoxon tests on paired samples were used to test changes in diversity from C1D1 to C4D1. Imported from immuneACCESS, the table was reduced by TCRdb to in-frame sequences with V and J called. These copies leave out some clones; in studies compared against another copy, an unresolved V gene accounts for under half, and the cause of the remainder is not known. The DNA gave D and trimming, while V, J and clone size come from that table. In all, the sample holds around 25,000 clones, and roughly 76% of those were seen once. The ten largest clones capture 25% to 30% of the sample.

The sample's time point, from its label and the paper: cycle 4 day 1 (C4D1), after five to seven weeks of nivolumab. Every trial patient had relapsed after autologous stem cell transplantation, and cohorts A, B and C differed in prior brentuximab vedotin exposure. The trial cohort was composed of under 70 patients with relapsed/refractory classical Hodgkin lymphoma, for whom complete response, partial response or progressive disease was recorded as best overall response. Single-agent nivolumab was administered to trial patients in the multi-cohort phase II CheckMate 205 trial. An independent review committee assessed best overall response by applying the 2007 International Working Group response criteria. Trial PBMCs were obtained immediately prior to nivolumab initiation (C1D1) and on therapy at cycle 2 day 1 and cycle 4 day 1. Peripheral blood was collected in 8 mL Vacutainer Cell Preparation Tubes, from which PBMCs were isolated by centrifugation and then cryopreserved.

Trimming removed 2 bases from V and 4 bases from J, leaving 15 bases between the germline ends. CDR1 and CDR2 are drawn from the germline V gene (reference sequence): SGHNT, YYREEE. The CDR3 has 16 amino acids, counting the end cysteine and phenylalanine. This entry keeps only the CDR3 DNA: 48 bases, framed from base 1. This clone was recorded a few times. Its specific antigen is unknown. No per-base quality is available; no much larger clone lies one base away. This TCR was sampled from a human donor with classical Hodgkin lymphoma. Sample: peripheral blood mononuclear cells (PBMCs), taken before the fourth cycle of nivolumab. The chain uses TRBV5-4 and TRBJ2-2, with TRBD1 tentatively as D gene (6 bases match). DNA sequence: TGTGCCAGCAGCTTTTTCACAGGGCCGGCCACCGGGGAGCTGTTTTTT. This encodes CASSFFTGPATGELFF.